A single sample is the source of the 30 T cell receptor beta chains below, sequenced in a study of shared clonotypes between healthy human individuals. Libraries were prepared by immunoSEQ multiplex PCR; TCRdb keeps only in-frame clonotypes and omits some of them. Here the sample spans about 2.3 million clones, just over 90% being singletons. The source material was naive CD4+ T cells from PBMCs. Subset defined: CD45RA+ positively selected. The receptors here all came from a man aged 18 to 29 in good health. Some clones in this sample may be carry-over from other donors' samples.

V gene TRBV10-3 combines with J gene TRBJ1-2; 9 bases are shared with TRBD1. Germline V lookup: CDR1 ENHRY, CDR2 SYGVKD. The CDR3 length is 17 residues. V was clipped by 3 bases and J by 7 bases; unmatched bases: 15. CDR3 region: CAISEGTGMILLGGYTF. The DNA of the CDR3 is TGTGCCATCAGTGAAGGGACAGGGATGATACTACTGGGTGGCTACACCTTC.

This chain links TRBV15 with TRBJ1-4; no clear D. The germline V and J ends were trimmed by 5 bases and 4 bases, with 14 bases remaining between them. Germline-derived CDR1 and CDR2 are LNHNV and YYDKDF (reference sequence). The CDR3 is made up of 15 amino acids. DNA for the CDR3: TGTGCCACCAGCCTTAGTGGGAGCCTTAATGAAAAACTGTTTTTT. It specifies CATSLSGSLNEKLFF.

The V gene is TRBV29-1, the J gene TRBJ1-2; D uncertain. The CDR3 runs 9 residues. Trimming removed 5 bases at V and 6 bases at J, with 4 bases between. CDR1 and CDR2 (germline): SQVTM, ANQGSEA. The CDR3 region is CSVYDGYTF. CDR3 nucleotides: TGCAGCGTTTACGATGGCTACACCTTC.

The chain links TRBV7-9 to TRBJ2-2, with D perhaps TRBD1 (5 bases). Trimming removed 0 bases from V and 6 bases from J, with 8 bases in between. From germline, CDR1 is SEHNR and CDR2 FQNEAQ (reference sequence). The CDR3 contains 14 residues. CDR3 sequence reads: CASSLAGVSGELFF. The DNA of the CDR3 is TGTGCCAGCAGCTTAGCAGGGGTTTCCGGGGAGCTGTTTTTT.

This clone was counted a single time. The V and J genes are TRBV5-5 and TRBJ2-5; D is ambiguous. This CDR3 is 13 amino acids long. The V end was cut by 2 bases, the J end by 5 bases, with 10 bases between. From germline, CDR1 is SGHKS and CDR2 YYEKEE (reference sequence). The CDR3 region has the DNA TGTGCCAGCAGCTTCTCGTTATTCGAGACCCAGTACTTC. Amino acid sequence: CASSFSLFETQYF.

The V and J genes are TRBV4-2 and TRBJ2-7; TRBD2 aligns across 8 bases. CDR3 length: 16 amino acids. J gave up 3 bases and V 0 bases, and 7 bases lay outside the gene matches. Per the germline V gene, CDR1 is LGHNA and CDR2 is YNFKEQ. CDR3 sequence: CASSQERGEGDYEQYF. The CDR3 DNA follows: TGTGCCAGCAGCCAAGAGCGGGGGGAGGGGGACTACGAGCAGTACTTC.

This chain uses TRBV5-1 with TRBJ1-3; a weak D match, TRBD1 (6 bases). The length of the CDR3 is 17 residues. CDR1 and CDR2 from the germline V gene are SGHRS and YFSETQ. Trimming shortened V by 3 bases and J by 0 bases, and 16 bases separated the two germline ends. The CDR3 coding sequence is TGCGCCAGCAGCTGGGGACAAATAAAGAGCTCTGGAAACACCATATATTTT. Its translation is CASSWGQIKSSGNTIYF.

The chain is built from TRBV11-2 and TRBJ2-1; tentatively, D is TRBD2 (6 bases). Germline V gives CDR1 SGHAT, CDR2 FQNNGV. Trimming stripped 0 bases from V and 7 bases from J, with 13 bases between. The CDR3 runs 15 residues. The chain's CDR3 is CASSLEVGLLNEQFF. CDR3 nucleotide sequence: TGTGCCAGCAGCTTAGAGGTGGGACTCCTTAATGAGCAGTTCTTC.

In its sample, this clone was seen once. The gene calls are TRBV18 and TRBJ1-2; tentative D call: TRBD1 (6 bases). Germline loops: CDR1 KGHSH, CDR2 LQKENI. V lost 4 bases, J lost 2 bases, and 11 bases lay in between. This CDR3 is 14 amino acids long. The CDR3 loop is CASSLGQQNYGYTF. The DNA of the CDR3 is TGTGCCAGCTCACTAGGACAGCAGAACTATGGCTACACCTTC.

V and J are TRBV6-1 and TRBJ2-7, with D perhaps given as TRBD1 or TRBD2 (5 bases each). This CDR3 is 15 amino acids long. Germline V CDR1 and CDR2: MNHNS, SASEGT. Deletions cut 2 bases from V and 2 bases from J, with 13 bases between. CDR3 sequence reads: CASSERPGRTYEQYF. CDR3 bases: TGTGCCAGCAGTGAAAGACCGGGACGGACCTACGAGCAGTACTTC.

The chain joins TRBV5-1 to TRBJ1-1; no definite D call. The germline V gene encodes CDR1 SGHRS and CDR2 YFSETQ. V lost 0 bases, J lost 4 bases, and 16 bases lay in between. This CDR3 is 16 amino acids long. DNA of the CDR3: TGCGCCAGCAGCTTGGTTCCGGGAGAGGGAGGCACTGAAGCTTTCTTT. Protein: CASSLVPGEGGTEAFF.

The chain uses TRBV27 and TRBJ1-1; no definite D call. The CDR3 runs to 14 residues. The V end was cut by 5 bases, the J end by 5 bases, with 15 bases between. Germline-derived CDR1 and CDR2 are MNHEY and SMNVEV (reference sequence). The CDR3 nucleotides are TGTGCCAGCAGTGTCCACGAGGGAGGGACTGAAGCTTTCTTT. Encoded protein: CASSVHEGGTEAFF.

This chain uses TRBV9 with TRBJ2-7; 8 bases line up with TRBD1. The junction had 12 bases not matched to a gene; V was cut back by 3 bases and J by 7 bases. Germline V gene lookup returns CDR1 SGDLS and CDR2 YYNGEE. This CDR3 is 15 amino acids long. As DNA, the CDR3 is TGTGCCAGCAGCGCCCTCGGACAGGGTATGGGGGAGCAGTACTTC. As protein: CASSALGQGMGEQYF.

The chain employs TRBV28 and TRBJ1-1, with D perhaps TRBD1 (5 bases). Per germline, CDR1 MDHEN and CDR2 SYDVKM. The V end was cut by 1 base, the J end by 10 bases, with 10 bases between. This CDR3 is 12 amino acids long. DNA for the CDR3: TGTGCCAGCAGTTTATCGGGGCGGCGAGCTTTCTTT. Its protein product is CASSLSGRRAFF.

The genes are TRBV5-1 and TRBJ2-3, with 8 nucleotides matching TRBD2. Per germline, CDR1 SGHRS and CDR2 YFSETQ. This CDR3 is built from 16 residues. V shed 7 bases, J shed 2 bases, and the junction held 12 bases outside the gene matches. The CDR3, as DNA: TGCGCCAGCTCCGAGCGGGGGCCGGGGGCCACAGATACGCAGTATTTT. Translating gives CASSERGPGATDTQYF.

This clone was counted between two and nine times. The chain combines TRBV30 with TRBJ1-1; D not certain. Germline V gives CDR1 GTSNPN, CDR2 SVGIG (reference sequence). Trimming shortened V by 0 bases and J by 0 bases, and 11 bases separated the two germline ends. The CDR3 has 15 residues. This chain's CDR3 is CAWSVSRTVNTEAFF. Here the CDR3 DNA reads TGTGCCTGGAGTGTTTCCCGGACCGTGAACACTGAAGCTTTCTTT.

This chain links TRBV7-2 with TRBJ2-1; D remains unclear. The CDR3 extends over 14 amino acids. The germline V gene has CDR1 SGHTA and CDR2 FQGNSA. V lost 2 bases and J 6 bases, leaving 11 bases between the germline ends. The CDR3 coding sequence is TGTGCCAGCAGCTTACTTCAAGGGTTCAATGAGCAGTTCTTC. As protein: CASSLLQGFNEQFF.

The CDR3 DNA follows: TGTGCCAGTACCCCCTCTACGGGACAGGGGTACCAGCCCCAGCATTTT. This gives the protein CASTPSTGQGYQPQHF. This chain connects TRBV19 to TRBJ1-5, with 10 bases identical to TRBD1. The CDR3 contains 16 residues. V was pared by 7 bases and J by 7 bases, with 13 bases of the junction left unmatched. Looked up from germline, CDR1 is LNHDA and CDR2 is SQIVND (reference sequence).

This clone is a singleton in its sample. J is TRBJ1-2 and V is TRBV7-8; D is uncertain. V lost 5 bases, J lost 2 bases, and 6 bases lay in between. In germline, CDR1 is SGHVS, CDR2 FQNEAQ. The CDR3 consists of 12 residues. This CDR3 is CASSQANYGYTF. DNA for the CDR3: TGTGCCAGCAGCCAGGCGAACTATGGCTACACCTTC.

The V and J genes are TRBV7-2 and TRBJ2-3; 7 nucleotides line up with TRBD2. The CDR3 runs 16 residues. Germline CDR1 and CDR2: SGHTA and FQGNSA. Germline trimming cut 5 bases from V and 1 base from J; bases unmatched to any gene: 9. In DNA form, the CDR3 reads TGTGCCAGCAGCCCCCTTGGCGCGGGAGGCACAGATACGCAGTATTTT. This codes for CASSPLGAGGTDTQYF. Full variable domain (remainder filled in from reference TRBV7-2 and TRBJ2-3): GAGVSQSPSNKVTEKGKDVELRCDPISGHTALYWYRQSLGQGLEFLIYFQGNSAPDKSGLPSDRFSAERTGGSVSTLTIQRTQQEDSAVYLCASSPLGAGGTDTQYFGPGTRLTVL.

Remarks on this clone: Other DNA sequences of this sample code for an identical CDR3. This chain links TRBV10-3 with TRBJ1-1; 8 bases map to TRBD1. With V trimmed by 3 bases and J by 3 bases, 3 bases remained unmatched. The CDR3 has 14 residues. CDR1 is ENHRY, CDR2 SYGVKD, per germline. The DNA of the CDR3 is TGTGCCATCAGTGAAACAGGGGGAGACACTGAAGCTTTCTTT. Protein sequence: CAISETGGDTEAFF.

The rearrangement joins TRBV6-1 to TRBJ1-1; 9 nucleotides match TRBD1. Germline loops: CDR1 MNHNS, CDR2 SASEGT. CDR3 size: 11 residues. Trimming at V came to 6 bases and at J to 11 bases, leaving 4 bases not matched to a gene. This chain's CDR3 is CASRVQGAAFF. CDR3 DNA sequence: TGTGCCAGCAGGGTACAGGGGGCGGCTTTCTTT.

This chain uses TRBV28 with TRBJ1-5, with no clear D. V was shortened by 5 bases and J by 0 bases, with 11 bases between the two germline ends. Per germline, CDR1 MDHEN and CDR2 SYDVKM. The CDR3 consists of 15 residues. The CDR3 spells CASSAHRYSNQPQHF. The CDR3 DNA sequence: TGTGCCAGCAGTGCCCACAGATATAGCAATCAGCCCCAGCATTTT.

The V and J genes are TRBV7-2 and TRBJ2-1; D ambiguous. Between the trimmed V and J ends, which lost 1 base and 9 bases, there was a span of 7 bases. This CDR3 is built from 12 residues. Germline loops: CDR1 SGHTA, CDR2 FQGNSA. In DNA, the CDR3 is TGTGCCAGCAGCTTAGAGCTGGTTGAGCAGTTCTTC. It codes for CASSLELVEQFF.

The chain uses TRBV6-1 and TRBJ1-4; D is ambiguous. This CDR3 spans 15 amino acids. Trimming shortened V by 10 bases and J by 4 bases, and 19 bases separated the two germline ends. Germline V CDR1 and CDR2: MNHNS, SASEGT. CDR3 sequence reads: CATSPPQPGNEKLFF. CDR3 nucleotide sequence: TGTGCCACCTCACCCCCCCAGCCCGGTAATGAAAAACTGTTTTTT.

The J gene is TRBJ1-1, the V gene TRBV20-1; no clear D. This CDR3 is 11 amino acids long. CDR1 and CDR2 (germline): DFQATT, SNEGSKA (reference sequence). Trimming left V 2 bases short and J 8 bases short, with 9 bases between. As DNA, the CDR3 is TGCAGTGCTAGACACTCGACAGAAGCTTTCTTT. As protein: CSARHSTEAFF.

The V gene is TRBV4-1, the J gene TRBJ2-1; maybe TRBD2 (6 bases). Trimming stripped 3 bases from V and 2 bases from J, with 14 bases between. Germline CDR1 MGHRA, CDR2 YSYEKL. The CDR3 length is 16 residues. CDR3 bases: TGCGCCAGCAGCCACTCGGGAGTTCCCACCTACAATGAGCAGTTCTTC. Encoded protein: CASSHSGVPTYNEQFF.

V and J are TRBV7-8 and TRBJ1-4, with D unclear. CDR1 SGHVS and CDR2 FQNEAQ come from the germline V gene. CDR3 size: 14 residues. V was clipped by 1 base and J by 7 bases, with 10 bases between them. The CDR3 loop reads CASSLDPEGEKLFF. The CDR3 DNA reads TGTGCCAGCAGCTTAGATCCCGAAGGTGAAAAACTGTTTTTT.

Regarding this clone: Other DNA sequences in the same sample also yield this CDR3. V gene TRBV5-1 combines with J gene TRBJ1-1, with D possibly being TRBD1 (5 bases). The CDR3 totals 14 residues. The V end was cut by 1 base, the J end by 1 base, with 8 bases between. CDR1 SGHRS and CDR2 YFSETQ come from the germline V gene. This CDR3 reads CASSLIGGNTEAFF. DNA of the CDR3: TGCGCCAGCAGCTTGATTGGGGGGAACACTGAAGCTTTCTTT.

The gene calls are TRBV2 and TRBJ2-1; 10 bases line up with TRBD2. In germline, CDR1 is SNHLY, CDR2 FYNNEI. The CDR3 runs 15 residues. J gave up 9 bases and V 8 bases, and 13 bases lay outside the gene matches. This CDR3 reads CASWSGRAVFPEQFF. As DNA, the CDR3 is TGTGCCAGCTGGAGCGGGAGGGCCGTTTTTCCTGAGCAGTTCTTC.